A single sample gave rise to the 2 T cell receptor beta chains below, sequenced in a study of circulating and synovial CD4+ cells in juvenile arthritis. Repertoires were generated with immunoSEQ multiplex PCR, while TCRdb's copy carries only in-frame clones and drops some. Seen here are 35,000 or so clones, about 95% observed once, and the top ten hold 0.15% to 0.2%. The sequenced sample was CD4+ T cells from blood. These receptors came from a human donor with juvenile idiopathic arthritis.

This chain connects TRBV9 to TRBJ2-3; 12 nucleotides agree with TRBD2. CDR3 size: 16 residues. Trimming removed 3 bases from V and 2 bases from J; junction bases left unmatched: 4. Germline V CDR1 and CDR2: SGDLS, YYNGEE. CDR3 sequence (DNA): TGTGCCAGCAGCGGACTAGCGGGAGCCGCCACAGATACGCAGTATTTT. It yields the protein CASSGLAGAATDTQYF. The full variable domain, completed using reference TRBV9 and TRBJ2-3, is DSGVTQTPKHLITATGQRVTLRCSPRSGDLSVYWYQQSLDQGLQFLIQYYNGEERAKGNILERFSAQQFPDLHSELNLSSLELGDSALYFCASSGLAGAATDTQYFGPGTRLTVL.

The V gene is TRBV11-2, the J gene TRBJ1-2, with D perhaps matching TRBD1 (6 bases). CDR1 is SGHAT, CDR2 FQNNGV, per germline. Trimming left V 6 bases short and J 6 bases short, with 14 bases between. The CDR3 spans 13 residues. The CDR3 region is CASRRGTSNGYTF. The CDR3 DNA is TGTGCCAGCAGAAGGGGGACATCGAATGGCTACACCTTC.